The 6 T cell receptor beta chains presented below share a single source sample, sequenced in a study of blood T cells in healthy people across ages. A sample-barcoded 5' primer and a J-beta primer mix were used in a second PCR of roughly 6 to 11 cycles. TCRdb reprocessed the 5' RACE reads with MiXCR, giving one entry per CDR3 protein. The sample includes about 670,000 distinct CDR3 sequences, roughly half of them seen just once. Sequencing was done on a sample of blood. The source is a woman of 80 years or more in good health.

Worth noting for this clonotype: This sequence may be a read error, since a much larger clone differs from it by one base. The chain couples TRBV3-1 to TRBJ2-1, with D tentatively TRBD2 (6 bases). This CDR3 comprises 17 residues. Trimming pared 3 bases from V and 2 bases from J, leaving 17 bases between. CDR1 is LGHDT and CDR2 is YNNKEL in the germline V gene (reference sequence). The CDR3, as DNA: TGTGCCAGCAGCCAGACTGGCGGGGTGGTCCCCTACAATGAGCAGTTCTTC. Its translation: CASSQTGGVVPYNEQFF.

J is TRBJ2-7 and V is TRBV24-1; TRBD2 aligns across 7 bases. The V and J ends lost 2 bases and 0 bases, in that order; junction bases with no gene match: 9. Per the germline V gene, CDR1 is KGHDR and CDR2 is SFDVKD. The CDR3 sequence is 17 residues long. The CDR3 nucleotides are TGTGCCACCAGTGATTCCTCAGCGGGGCCGACCTCCTACGAGCAGTACTTC. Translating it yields CATSDSSAGPTSYEQYF.

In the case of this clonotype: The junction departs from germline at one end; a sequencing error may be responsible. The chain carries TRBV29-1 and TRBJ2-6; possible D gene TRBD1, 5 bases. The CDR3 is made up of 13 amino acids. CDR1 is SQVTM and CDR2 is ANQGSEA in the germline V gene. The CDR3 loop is CSVAASGATVLTF. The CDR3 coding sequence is TGCAGCGTTGCAGCGTCTGGGGCCACCGTCCTGACTTTC.

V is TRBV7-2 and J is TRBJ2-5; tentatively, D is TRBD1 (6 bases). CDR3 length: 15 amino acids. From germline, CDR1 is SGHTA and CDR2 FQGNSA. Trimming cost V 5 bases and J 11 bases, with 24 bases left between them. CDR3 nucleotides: TGTGCCAGCAGCGTTAGCAGGGGCGCCCCCAATGAGCAGTACTTC. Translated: CASSVSRGAPNEQYF.

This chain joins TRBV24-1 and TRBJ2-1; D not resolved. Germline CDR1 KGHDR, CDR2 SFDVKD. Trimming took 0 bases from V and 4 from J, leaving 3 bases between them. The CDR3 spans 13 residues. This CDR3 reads CATSDLQYNEQFF. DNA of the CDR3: TGTGCCACCAGTGATTTGCAATACAATGAGCAGTTCTTC.

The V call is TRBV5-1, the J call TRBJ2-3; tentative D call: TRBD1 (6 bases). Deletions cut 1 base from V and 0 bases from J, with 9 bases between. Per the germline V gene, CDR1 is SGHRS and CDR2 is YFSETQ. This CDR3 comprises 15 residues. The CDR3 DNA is TGCGCCAGCAGCTTGCAGACAGGTAGCACAGATACGCAGTATTTT. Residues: CASSLQTGSTDTQYF.